The TCR beta chain under discussion was sequenced for a study of cytomegalovirus exposure and HLA in healthy donors. Study as a whole: Tens of millions of unique TCRs from HLA-typed donors were held in an early release of data.

Germline CDR1 MDHEN, CDR2 SYDVKM. The CDR3 spans 14 residues. V dropped 5 bases and J dropped 1 base, with 11 bases sitting between them. The PCR made use of 60 Vbeta and 13 Jbeta primers. The data were produced by immunoSEQ multiplex PCR, yet TCRdb's version contains in-frame clones alone and is incomplete. The table has over 150,000 clones, 65% to 75% seen once; the top ten hold around 1.9%. Findings and caveats of the study: Only CMV serostatus was available as immune exposure information. A later analysis revealed that TCR association rates differed between HLA loci, peaking at DRB1 and bottoming out at HLA-C.

Comment on this clone: Antigen unknown.

Sample: PBMCs. The rearrangement links TRBV28 to TRBJ1-1; D is perhaps TRBD1 (6 bases). The source of this sequence is a man in his thirties or forties in good health and CMV-seronegative. In DNA, the CDR3 is TGTGCCAGCAGTCCCTTACAGGGGAACACTGAAGCTTTCTTT. This gives the protein CASSPLQGNTEAFF.